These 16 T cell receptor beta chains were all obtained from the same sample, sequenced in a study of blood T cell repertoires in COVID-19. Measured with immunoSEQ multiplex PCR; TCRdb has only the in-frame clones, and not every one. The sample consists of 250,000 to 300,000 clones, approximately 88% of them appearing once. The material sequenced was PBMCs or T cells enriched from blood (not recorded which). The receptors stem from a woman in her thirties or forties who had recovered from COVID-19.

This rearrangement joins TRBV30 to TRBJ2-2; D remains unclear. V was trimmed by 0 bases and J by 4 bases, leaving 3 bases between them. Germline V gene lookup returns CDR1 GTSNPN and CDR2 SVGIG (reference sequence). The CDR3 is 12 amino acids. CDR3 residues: CAWSVATGELFF. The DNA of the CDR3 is TGTGCCTGGAGTGTGGCCACCGGGGAGCTGTTTTTT.

The CDR3 coding sequence is TGTGCCAGCAGCTATTCGCGGGGGGACACAGATACGCAGTATTTT. Translated: CASSYSRGDTDTQYF. V gene TRBV7-9 combines with J gene TRBJ2-3; 8 bases map to TRBD2. Trimming took 4 bases from V and 2 from J; bases not matched to a gene: 5. The CDR3 contains 15 residues. Germline V lookup: CDR1 SEHNR, CDR2 FQNEAQ (reference sequence).

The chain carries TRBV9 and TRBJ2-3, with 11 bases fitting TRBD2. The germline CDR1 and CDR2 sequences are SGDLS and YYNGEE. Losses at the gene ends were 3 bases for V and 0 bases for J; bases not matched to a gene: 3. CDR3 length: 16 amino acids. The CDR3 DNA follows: TGTGCCAGCAGCGCCCGACTAGCGGGAAGCACAGATACGCAGTATTTT. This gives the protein CASSARLAGSTDTQYF.

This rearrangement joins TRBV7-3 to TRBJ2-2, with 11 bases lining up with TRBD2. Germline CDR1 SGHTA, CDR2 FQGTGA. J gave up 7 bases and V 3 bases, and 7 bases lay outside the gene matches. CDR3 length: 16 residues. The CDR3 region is CASSLGLAAGGGELFF. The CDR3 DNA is TGTGCCAGCAGCTTGGGACTAGCGGCCGGAGGCGGGGAGCTGTTTTTT. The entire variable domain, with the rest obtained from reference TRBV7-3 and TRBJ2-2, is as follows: GAGVSQTPSNKVTEKGKYVELRCDPISGHTALYWYRQSLGQGPEFLIYFQGTGAADDSGLPNDRFFAVRPEGSVSTLKIQRTERGDSAVYLCASSLGLAAGGGELFFGEGSRLTVL.

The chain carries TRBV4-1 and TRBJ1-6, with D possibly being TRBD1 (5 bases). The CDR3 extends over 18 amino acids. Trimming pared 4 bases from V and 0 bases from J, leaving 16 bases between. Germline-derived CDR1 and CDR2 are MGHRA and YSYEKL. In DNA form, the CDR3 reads TGCGCCAGCAGCCCAACGTCGCAGGGCAGCTCCTATAATTCACCCCTCCACTTT. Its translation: CASSPTSQGSSYNSPLHF.

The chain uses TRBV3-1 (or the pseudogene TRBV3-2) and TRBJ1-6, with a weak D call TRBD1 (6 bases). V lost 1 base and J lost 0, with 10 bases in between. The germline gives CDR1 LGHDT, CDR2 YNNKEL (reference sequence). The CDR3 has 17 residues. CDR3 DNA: TGTGCCAGCAGCCAAGGGACAGCACCCTCCTATAATTCACCCCTCCACTTT. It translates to CASSQGTAPSYNSPLHF.

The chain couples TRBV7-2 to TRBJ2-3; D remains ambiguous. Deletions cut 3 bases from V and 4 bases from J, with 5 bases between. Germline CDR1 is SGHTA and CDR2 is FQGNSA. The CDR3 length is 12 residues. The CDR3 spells CASSLASDTQYF. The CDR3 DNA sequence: TGTGCCAGCAGCTTGGCCTCAGATACGCAGTATTTT. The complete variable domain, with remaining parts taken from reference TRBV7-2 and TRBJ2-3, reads GAGVSQSPSNKVTEKGKDVELRCDPISGHTALYWYRQSLGQGLEFLIYFQGNSAPDKSGLPSDRFSAERTGGSVSTLTIQRTQQEDSAVYLCASSLASDTQYFGPGTRLTVL.

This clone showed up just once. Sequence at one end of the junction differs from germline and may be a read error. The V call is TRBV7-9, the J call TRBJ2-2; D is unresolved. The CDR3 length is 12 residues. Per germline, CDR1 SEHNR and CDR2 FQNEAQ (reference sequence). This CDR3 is CASRPDTGELFF. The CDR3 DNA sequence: TGTGCCAGCAGACCCGACACAGGGGAGCTGTTTTTT.

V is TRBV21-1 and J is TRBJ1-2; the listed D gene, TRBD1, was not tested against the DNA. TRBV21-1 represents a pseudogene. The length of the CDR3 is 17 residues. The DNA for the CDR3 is TGTGCCAGCAGCAAAGGGAGAGTCAACGGACAGATCTATGGCTACACCTTC. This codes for CASSKGRVNGQIYGYTF.

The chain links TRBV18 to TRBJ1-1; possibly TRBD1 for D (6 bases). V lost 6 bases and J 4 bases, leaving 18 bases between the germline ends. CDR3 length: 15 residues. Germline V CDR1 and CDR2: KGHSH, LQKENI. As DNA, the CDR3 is TGTGCCAGCTCCGACTGGCAAGGGGGATCCACTGAAGCTTTCTTT. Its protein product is CASSDWQGGSTEAFF.

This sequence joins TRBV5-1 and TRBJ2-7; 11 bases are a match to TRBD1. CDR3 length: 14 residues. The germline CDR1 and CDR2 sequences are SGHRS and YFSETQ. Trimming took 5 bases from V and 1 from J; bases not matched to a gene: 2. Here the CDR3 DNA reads TGCGCCAGCAGGGGACAGGGGGTTTCCTACGAGCAGTACTTC. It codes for CASRGQGVSYEQYF. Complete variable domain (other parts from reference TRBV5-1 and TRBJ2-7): KAGVTQTPRYLIKTRGQQVTLSCSPISGHRSVSWYQQTPGQGLQFLFEYFSETQRNKGNFPGRFSGRQFSNSRSEMNVSTLELGDSALYLCASRGQGVSYEQYFGPGTRLTVT.

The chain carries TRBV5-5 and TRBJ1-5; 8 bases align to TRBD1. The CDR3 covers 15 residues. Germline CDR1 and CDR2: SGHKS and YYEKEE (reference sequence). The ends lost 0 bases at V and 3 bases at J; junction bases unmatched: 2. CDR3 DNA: TGTGCCAGCAGCTTGGGGACAGGGAACAATCAGCCCCAGCATTTT. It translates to CASSLGTGNNQPQHF.

CDR3 nucleotides: TGTGCCAGCAGCTTAGCGCTAGCGGGGGGTTTATACGAGCAGTACTTC. It encodes CASSLALAGGLYEQYF. The genes are TRBV7-2 and TRBJ2-7; 11 bases match TRBD2. The CDR3 spans 16 residues. Per germline, CDR1 SGHTA and CDR2 FQGNSA. The trim removed 0 bases at V and 4 bases at J, leaving 5 bases unmatched.

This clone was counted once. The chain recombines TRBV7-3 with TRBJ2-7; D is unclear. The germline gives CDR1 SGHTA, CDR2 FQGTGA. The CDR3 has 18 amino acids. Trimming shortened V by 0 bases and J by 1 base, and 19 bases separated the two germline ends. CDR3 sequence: CASSLTWSDKLSSYEQYF. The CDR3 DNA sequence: TGTGCCAGCAGCTTAACTTGGTCCGACAAGCTTTCTTCCTACGAGCAGTACTTC.

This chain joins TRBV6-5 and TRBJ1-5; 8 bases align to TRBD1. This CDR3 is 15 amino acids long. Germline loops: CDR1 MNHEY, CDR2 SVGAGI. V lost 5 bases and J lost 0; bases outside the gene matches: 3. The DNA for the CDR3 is TGTGCCAGCAGTATAGACAGGGGTAGCAATCAGCCCCAGCATTTT. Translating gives CASSIDRGSNQPQHF.

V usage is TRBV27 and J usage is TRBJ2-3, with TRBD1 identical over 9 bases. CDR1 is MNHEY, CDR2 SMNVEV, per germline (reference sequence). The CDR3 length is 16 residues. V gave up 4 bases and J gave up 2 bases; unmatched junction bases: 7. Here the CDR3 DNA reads TGTGCCAGCAGTTCAACCGGGACAGGGTACACAGATACGCAGTATTTT. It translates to CASSSTGTGYTDTQYF.